The rows below give T cell receptor beta chains drawn from one sample of a study of T cell changes during pregnancy in multiple sclerosis. Here immunoSEQ multiplex PCR was the method, and the copy in TCRdb shows in-frame clones only, minus some. This table has 73,000 or so clones, about 90% appearing once. The material sequenced was peripheral blood, taken in the second trimester of pregnancy. These receptors were collected from a female donor with multiple sclerosis, enrolled in a pregnancy study. Both conserved end residues are part of each CDR3. Rows may omit the clone size; those that give it use once, few, many or a size class.

v_call,clone_size,cdr3_aa
TRBV19,once,CASSLTGDVSGELFF
TRBV6-1,-,CASSEVSEPYYGYTF
TRBV4-1,-,CASSQADGLNEKLFF
TRBV7-2,-,CASSLAGGSSGGVQETQYF
TRBV4-3,-,CASSQELGGRYEQYF
TRBV7-2,few,CASNQGGGETQYF
TRBV7-2,-,CASSWTSGGPDTQYF
TRBV11-2,-,CASSFPGLAGLNEQFF
TRBV9,-,CASSGRDGGRNGYTF
TRBV6-4,few,CASSDSSGTGGSPLHF
TRBV6-5,-,CASRAAGNTIYF
TRBV19,-,CASSMKRQPLATNEKLFF
TRBV11-2,-,CASSLDPDRGDTQYF
TRBV7-2,-,CASSSSGGARGETQYF
TRBV10-3,-,CASLGEVYGYTF
TRBV6-5,-,CASSLTYQGAKLFF
TRBV4-3,-,CASSQEAGPGGNEQFF
TRBV6-5,-,CASSPRAADQPQHF
TRBV10-3,-,CAISPTSGGIEQFF
TRBV19,few,CASSIRENTEAFF
TRBV9,-,CASSVGGEAFF
TRBV7-2,-,CASSSGLMETQYF
TRBV19,-,CASSLSGTGRNYGYTF
TRBV9,-,CASSVRGGSSETQYF
TRBV7-2,-,CASSLTHGTGGREQYF
TRBV10-3,-,CAISKQAGGGSAFF
TRBV6-6,once,CASSSYQATNEKLFF
TRBV7-3,-,CASTQTPPGGSYGYTF
TRBV7-9,-,CASSLGGSVDEQYF
TRBV11-2,-,CASSPSSGGAKEQYF
TRBV5-5,-,CASSPTGRNYEQYF
TRBV21-1,-,CASIRYEQYF
TRBV9,-,CASSVGQGTYEQYF
TRBV7-9,-,CASSLSPGQEQYF
TRBV11-2,-,CASSLDGFRGLSYGYTF
TRBV9,-,CASSVRLADTQYF
TRBV7-2,-,CASSIGLAGGPQGSYEQYF
TRBV19,-,CASSSPPSGTGELFF
TRBV7-3,once,CASSPSTGQSYEQYF
TRBV27,-,CASKLLAGRTGELFF
TRBV5-1,-,CASKGGAGVSTDTQYF
TRBV29-1,-,CSVAAGMNTEAFF
TRBV6-1,once,CASSEARTGGNEQFF
TRBV7-8,-,CASSGPGQGQPQHF
TRBV9,once,CASSETALSYGNTIYF
TRBV5-5,-,CASSLDLGANYGYTF
TRBV6-5,-,CASSPQGGAQYF
TRBV9,-,CASSGDISNQPQHF
TRBV4-1,few,CASSQVAWGSEQYF
TRBV4-1,once,CASSLKAGTGSIHEQYF